The following is a TCR beta chain sequence with its context. Its target is not known. The sample belongs to a study of cytomegalovirus exposure and HLA in healthy donors. Findings and limits, study-wide: Association of a missense DCLRE1C variant with TCR beta V- and J-gene trimming was reported in a later analysis. High specificity and sensitivity for cytomegalovirus status were reported for the classifier.

PCR employed 60 Vbeta and 13 Jbeta primers. Data came from immunoSEQ multiplex PCR; TCRdb stores just in-frame clones and leaves some out. There are some 200,000 clones in the sample; 84% occur only once, and roughly 2.6% lies in the top ten. The donors were healthy bone marrow donors. This sequence was found in a woman in her forties or fifties in good health and CMV-seropositive. The specimen was PBMCs.

DNA for the CDR3: TGCGCCAGCAGCCAAGATAGGACAGGGGTTGGAAACACCATATATTTT. It encodes CASSQDRTGVGNTIYF. The rearrangement uses TRBV4-3 and TRBJ1-3; 9 nucleotides agree with TRBD1. The germline gives CDR1 LGHNA, CDR2 YSLEER. This CDR3 has 16 residues. J lost 3 bases, V lost 0 bases, and 3 bases had no gene match.